These T cell receptor beta chains were read from a single sample in a study of cytomegalovirus exposure and HLA in healthy donors. Generated by immunoSEQ multiplex PCR, the TCRdb table keeps only in-frame clones and is missing some. The sample holds around 300,000 clones, around two thirds seen once. Material for sequencing was PBMCs. These TCRs come from a female donor in good health and CMV-seronegative. Each CDR3 is given with its conserved first and last residue. Each record gives: J gene, V gene, CDR3 protein.

>TRBJ1-6|TRBV11-2
CASSLGDRQNSPLHF
>TRBJ2-1|TRBV10-2
CASSESGLAGGPEHEQFF
>TRBJ2-2|TRBV4-1
CASSQVTGGIDTGELFF
>TRBJ1-1|TRBV6-6
CASSYFGWDTEAFF
>TRBJ1-3|TRBV7-9
CASSLTDSGNTIYF
>TRBJ1-3|TRBV10-1
CASSVGVSGNTIYF
>TRBJ1-1|TRBV28
CASSFGGGWVNTEAFF
>TRBJ2-3|TRBV5-4
CASSSDWTSTDTQYF
>TRBJ1-4|TRBV5-6
CASSLVGQELFF
>.|TRBV18
CASSPRGFTGTGTYEQYF
>TRBJ2-1|TRBV5-6
CASSLAGGTYNEQFF
>TRBJ2-1|TRBV27
CASSTSGRINEQFF
>TRBJ2-4|TRBV2
CASSQGGTPFYF
>TRBJ1-3|TRBV6-1
CASRLDYSGNTIYF
>TRBJ1-4|TRBV5-4
CASSLSQDEEKLFF
>.|TRBV15
CATSRDGGRGGLTYEQYF
>TRBJ2-7|TRBV28
CASVASGTPYEQYF
>TRBJ2-3|TRBV19
CASSHSGSTDTQYF
>TRBJ1-2|TRBV4-1
CASSQDPGYGYTF
>TRBJ2-4|TRBV4-1
CASSHRLAGGSNSDIQYF
>TRBJ1-5|TRBV10-3
CAISQQGTGQPQHF
>TRBJ2-6|TRBV5-1
CASTTDGQALSSGANVLTF
>TRBJ2-2|TRBV7-7
CASSVRTSGRSVNTGELFF
>TRBJ2-7|TRBV27
CASIPSAGVGEQYF
>TRBJ1-4|TRBV21-1
CARPHRAGNEKLFF